Below are 21 T cell receptor beta chains sequenced from a single sample in a study of T cells in Graves' hyperthyroidism and ophthalmopathy. Regions amplified from RNA transcripts were the TCR beta CDR3 regions. First-round RT-PCR of the TCR CDR3 relied on the HTBI primer set. TCRdb itself ran the multiplex PCR reads through MiXCR, one entry per CDR3 protein. The table shows hundreds of thousands of distinct CDR3 sequences, with 15% to 19% occurring only once. The sequenced material came from blood. These receptors came from a woman aged 18-29 years with Graves' hyperthyroidism.

This clonotype was seen many times. The chain has TRBV15 and TRBJ2-1; TRBD2 matches 7 bases. CDR1 is LNHNV, CDR2 YYDKDF, per germline (reference sequence). The CDR3 consists of 15 residues. J lost 3 bases, V lost 5 bases, and 7 bases had no gene match. CDR3 in DNA: TGTGCCACCAGCCTCCGGGCTAGCGGCTACAATGAGCAGTTCTTC. The encoded protein is CATSLRASGYNEQFF.

This clonotype was counted only a few times. This sequence may be a read error, since a much larger clone differs from it by one base. The V call is TRBV20-1, the J call TRBJ2-5, with TRBD1 matching over 11 bases. The CDR3 runs to 13 residues. The germline V gene has CDR1 DFQATT and CDR2 SNEGSKA (reference sequence). This chain's CDR3 is CSARDRGRETRYF. CDR3 DNA sequence: TGCAGTGCTAGGGACAGGGGGCGAGAGACCCGGTACTTC.

The chain links TRBV7-9 to TRBJ2-3, with a weak D call TRBD2 (6 bases). Deletions cut 5 bases from V and 3 bases from J, with 21 bases between. The CDR3 covers 17 residues. Germline lookup yields CDR1 SEHNR and CDR2 FQNEAQ (reference sequence). CDR3 DNA sequence: TGTGCCAGCAGCAGCGTTGGTATGCCGGGACTTACAGATACGCAGTATTTT. Protein: CASSSVGMPGLTDTQYF.

The rearrangement joins TRBV12-3 or TRBV12-4 to TRBJ1-5; D gene unclear. Trimming stripped 4 bases from V and 4 bases from J, with 17 bases between. CDR3 length: 16 residues. The CDR3 DNA sequence: TGTGCCAGCAGTTCAGAGCTGTCCTGGGAAAATCAGCCCCAGCATTTT. This sequence encodes CASSSELSWENQPQHF.

The chain couples TRBV12-5 to TRBJ1-5, with D possibly TRBD1 on 6 matching bases. This CDR3 is 15 amino acids long. V was trimmed by 2 bases and J by 0 bases, leaving 8 bases between them. The germline V gene encodes CDR1 LGHNT and CDR2 FRNRAP. CDR3 bases: TGTGCTAGTGGTTTGCCGGGACATAGCAATCAGCCCCAGCATTTT. Residues: CASGLPGHSNQPQHF.

This clonotype was detected ten times or more. The chain has TRBV30 and TRBJ1-1, with a weak D call TRBD1 (6 bases). The V end lost 1 base, the J end lost 2 bases, and 14 bases lay between the germline ends. Germline assignment: CDR1 GTSNPN and CDR2 SVGIG (reference sequence). The CDR3 spans 15 residues. CDR3 in amino acids: CAWSGRGQINTEAFF. The CDR3, as DNA: TGTGCCTGGAGTGGCCGGGGACAAATTAACACTGAAGCTTTCTTT.

The chain couples TRBV18 to TRBJ1-2; 9 bases are a match to TRBD1. Germline CDR1 KGHSH, CDR2 LQKENI. V shed 6 bases and J 3 bases; nucleotides not matched to a gene: 8. The CDR3 runs to 15 residues. This CDR3 is CASSLGTGSHYGYTF. In nucleotides, the CDR3 is TGTGCCAGCTCCCTCGGGACAGGGTCCCACTATGGCTACACCTTC. The full variable domain, rest sourced from reference TRBV18 and TRBJ1-2, is NAGVMQNPRHLVRRRGQEARLRCSPMKGHSHVYWYRQLPEEGLKFMVYLQKENIIDESGMPKERFSAEFPKEGPSILRIQQVVRGDSAAYFCASSLGTGSHYGYTFGSGTRLTVV.

This clonotype was detected ten times or more. This rearrangement joins TRBV6-5 to TRBJ1-2; no definite D call. The germline V and J ends were trimmed by 2 bases and 3 bases, with 10 bases remaining between them. Germline loops: CDR1 MNHEY, CDR2 SVGAGI. CDR3 length equals 14 residues. The CDR3 sequence is CASSYDPVDYGYTF. The CDR3 region has the DNA TGTGCCAGCAGTTACGATCCAGTGGACTATGGCTACACCTTC.

This clonotype was seen repeatedly, ten times or more. The gene calls are TRBV29-1 and TRBJ2-7, with D possibly being TRBD1 (5 bases). This CDR3 spans 12 amino acids. With 3 bases removed from V and 7 bases from J, the gap between germline ends came to 13 bases. Per the germline V gene, CDR1 is SQVTM and CDR2 is ANQGSEA. The CDR3 nucleotides read TGCAGCGTTGATGGGTACAAGGGGGAGCAGTACTTC. Translation: CSVDGYKGEQYF.

Ten or more counts support this clonotype. This chain connects TRBV20-1 to TRBJ1-6, with D possibly TRBD1 on 6 matching bases. This CDR3 has 19 amino acids. The V gene lost 3 bases and the J gene lost 9 bases, with 30 bases spanning the gap. Germline loops: CDR1 DFQATT, CDR2 SNEGSKA (reference sequence). In DNA, the CDR3 is TGCAGTGCTAGGTATTATCACAGGGAACTGAATAGGCAGGGTTCACCCCTCCACTTT. Protein sequence: CSARYYHRELNRQGSPLHF.

Ten or more counts support this clonotype. The CDR3 DNA follows: TGTGCCAGCAGTCCCGCCGGACGGTCTTCCTATGGCTACACCTTC. The encoded protein is CASSPAGRSSYGYTF. The chain links TRBV11-3 to TRBJ1-2; no definite D call. Germline V lookup: CDR1 SGHNT, CDR2 YENEEA. The length of the CDR3 is 15 residues. Between the trimmed V and J ends, which lost 6 bases and 4 bases, there was a span of 18 bases.

The rearrangement uses TRBV12-3 or TRBV12-4 and TRBJ1-4; D is possibly TRBD1 (5 bases). Trimming pared 6 bases from V and 4 bases from J, leaving 15 bases between. CDR3 length: 15 amino acids. CDR3 coding DNA: TGTGCCAGCAGATCGACCGGGACGGGTAATGAAAAACTGTTTTTT. Amino acid sequence: CASRSTGTGNEKLFF.

The genes are TRBV27 and TRBJ1-2; possibly TRBD1 for D (5 bases). This CDR3 has 14 residues. Per the germline V gene, CDR1 is MNHEY and CDR2 is SMNVEV (reference sequence). V gave up 5 bases and J gave up 3 bases, with 13 bases separating them. In DNA, the CDR3 is TGTGCCAGCAGTCCTCAGGGCTCTGACTATGGCTACACCTTC. This gives the protein CASSPQGSDYGYTF.

This clonotype occurred a few times. The chain is built from TRBV19 and TRBJ1-2, with TRBD1 matching 9 bases. V lost 5 bases and J lost 4; bases outside the gene matches: 8. From germline, CDR1 is LNHDA and CDR2 SQIVND (reference sequence). The CDR3 runs to 15 residues. The CDR3 sequence: CASSPRGTGLYGYTF. CDR3 DNA: TGTGCCAGTAGTCCCCGGGGGACAGGGCTCTATGGCTACACCTTC.

This clonotype was seen many times. This sequence joins TRBV20-1 and TRBJ2-4; D may be TRBD1 or TRBD2 (6 bases each). The V end was cut by 0 bases, the J end by 1 base, with 13 bases between. Germline CDR1 and CDR2: DFQATT and SNEGSKA (reference sequence). The CDR3 totals 16 residues. The CDR3 coding sequence is TGCAGTGCTAGAGATGGAGGGGGGCAGGCCAAAAACATTCAGTACTTC. It codes for CSARDGGGQAKNIQYF.

This rearrangement joins TRBV2 to TRBJ2-7; the match to TRBD2 covers 7 bases. Germline CDR1 is SNHLY and CDR2 is FYNNEI. The V segment lost 3 bases and the J segment 0 bases; nucleotides outside the gene matches: 11. CDR3 length: 17 amino acids. The CDR3 spells CASSDPGLSLLSYEQYF. CDR3 nucleotide sequence: TGTGCCAGCAGTGACCCGGGACTATCCCTCCTCTCCTACGAGCAGTACTTC. Full variable domain (remainder filled in from reference TRBV2 and TRBJ2-7): EPEVTQTPSHQVTQMGQEVILRCVPISNHLYFYWYRQILGQKVEFLVSFYNNEISEKSEIFDDQFSVERPDGSNFTLKIRSTKLEDSAMYFCASSDPGLSLLSYEQYFGPGTRLTVT.

The table lists this clonotype with many counts. The chain couples TRBV3-1 to TRBJ2-5; D is possibly TRBD2 (6 bases). V lost 3 bases, J lost 0 bases, and 14 bases lay in between. This CDR3 is built from 16 residues. CDR1 and CDR2 from the germline V gene are LGHDT and YNNKEL (reference sequence). The CDR3 loop is CASSQGGAGYQETQYF. CDR3 DNA: TGTGCCAGCAGCCAGGGGGGAGCTGGCTACCAAGAGACCCAGTACTTC.

This CDR3 reads CASSRIRLRGTEAFF. CDR3 nucleotide sequence: TGTGCCAGCAGCCGGATTAGGCTCAGGGGTACTGAAGCTTTCTTT. The genes are TRBV3-1 and TRBJ1-1; D possibly corresponds to TRBD1 (6 bases). Germline lookup yields CDR1 LGHDT and CDR2 YNNKEL (reference sequence). Trimming cost V 4 bases and J 5 bases, with 17 bases left between them. The CDR3 loop spans 15 amino acids.

This clonotype appeared many times. V usage is TRBV15 and J usage is TRBJ2-3, with D possibly matching TRBD2 (6 bases). The CDR3 has 16 residues. Trimming took off 11 bases at V and 1 base at J, with 22 bases between the two ends. Germline CDR1 reads LNHNV; CDR2 reads YYDKDF (reference sequence). CDR3 DNA sequence: TGTGCCGCCCGGAGAGGTGGGGGGACGGGCACAGATACGCAGTATTTT. It encodes CAARRGGGTGTDTQYF.

This chain connects TRBV5-1 to TRBJ1-6, with D hard to call. V lost 1 base and J 5 bases, leaving 13 bases between the germline ends. CDR1 and CDR2 from the germline V gene are SGHRS and YFSETQ. This CDR3 spans 16 amino acids. CDR3 protein: CASSLFWFDDNSPLHF. CDR3 coding DNA: TGCGCCAGCAGCTTGTTTTGGTTCGACGATAATTCACCCCTCCACTTT. Variable domain in full (rest from reference TRBV5-1 and TRBJ1-6): KAGVTQTPRYLIKTRGQQVTLSCSPISGHRSVSWYQQTPGQGLQFLFEYFSETQRNKGNFPGRFSGRQFSNSRSEMNVSTLELGDSALYLCASSLFWFDDNSPLHFGNGTRLTVT.

This clonotype was counted ten times or more. The V call is TRBV11-2, the J call TRBJ2-1, with a possible D match to TRBD2 (5 bases). V was pared by 0 bases and J by 2 bases, with 8 bases between. CDR3 length: 15 residues. The germline gives CDR1 SGHAT, CDR2 FQNNGV. The CDR3 sequence: CASSLDFGTYNEQFF. The CDR3 DNA is TGTGCCAGCAGCTTAGATTTCGGGACCTACAATGAGCAGTTCTTC.